This T cell receptor (beta chain) was recovered during a study of T cell responses to AZD1222 COVID-19 vaccine. Profiling relied on immunoSEQ multiplex PCR, and the TCRdb table lists in-frame clones only, not all of them. The sample lists 150,000 to 200,000 clones, almost 95% occurring once. The CDR3 is 15 amino acids. The germline V gene encodes CDR1 LGHNA and CDR2 YSLEER. The V gene end was trimmed by 3 bases and the J gene end by 6 bases; junction bases not matched to a gene: 3. The material sequenced was peripheral blood, taken on day 0 of AZD1222 vaccination. The receptor comes from an adult in good health. The V and J genes are TRBV4-3 and TRBJ1-4, with 11 bases matching TRBD1. CDR3 amino acids: CASSQADRGHEKLFF. As DNA, the CDR3 is TGCGCCAGCAGCCAGGCGGACAGGGGGCATGAAAAACTGTTTTTT.